The TCR beta chain described here comes from a study of blood T cell repertoires in COVID-19. Overall study: Collection of acute and convalescent COVID-19 samples took place in the United States, Italy and Spain.

Original processing notes: Nucleated cell number was recorded as an estimate derived from reference gene primer amplification. The protocol was immunoSEQ multiplex PCR, while the TCRdb copy is restricted to in-frame clones and leaves out a portion. V, J and clone size reflect that table, while D and trimming were determined from the DNA. The sample lists 140,000 to 150,000 clones; around nine tenths were seen once. Germline CDR1 SGHNT, CDR2 YYREEE (reference sequence). The V and J ends lost 1 base and 8 bases respectively, with 11 bases between them. The CDR3 is 13 amino acids. V is TRBV5-4 and J is TRBJ2-3; D remains unclear. This receptor was obtained from a man in his 60s with active or convalescent COVID-19. The sample taken for sequencing was peripheral blood. CDR3 sequence (DNA): TGTGCCAGCAGCTTGAGTGTAACGGGTACGCAGTATTTT. It translates to CASSLSVTGTQYF.